This T cell receptor (beta chain) was profiled in a study of T cell changes during pregnancy in multiple sclerosis. The repertoire was sequenced with immunoSEQ multiplex PCR; TCRdb's copy has only in-frame clones and lacks some. The sample comprises approximately 47,000 clones, about 93% of which are singletons, and roughly 0.5% rests with the top ten. The CDR3 is 15 residues long. V lost 0 bases and J lost 7; bases outside the gene matches: 5. Germline values: CDR1 SGDLS, CDR2 YYNGEE. The chain recombines TRBV9 with TRBJ1-1, with 11 bases fitting TRBD1. Specimen: CD4+ T cells from peripheral blood mononuclear cells, collected in the first trimester of pregnancy. This receptor was obtained from a female donor with multiple sclerosis, enrolled in a pregnancy study. The CDR3 coding sequence is TGTGCCAGCAGCGTAGGGGACAGGGGGTACGTTGAAGCTTTCTTT. Residues: CASSVGDRGYVEAFF.